The present T cell receptor beta chain was sequenced within a study of T-cell reconstitution after alpha-beta-depleted transplantation in children. Whole-study results and caveats: A year had passed since transplant, and T-cell counts and diversity by then came mostly from newly produced T cells.

A TCRbeta library incorporating unique molecular identifiers was prepared. TCRdb fed the PCR reads into MiXCR, producing one record per CDR3 protein. The sample includes roughly 220,000 distinct CDR3 sequences, under 8.5% of them seen just once. V was trimmed by 2 bases and J by 2 bases, leaving 12 bases between them. Germline-derived CDR1 and CDR2 are DFQATT and SNEGSKA (reference sequence). CDR3 size: 14 residues. About this clonotype itself: Its cognate antigen is unknown.

The source of this sequence is a male patient between 2 and 15 years old who had a stem cell transplant for acute myeloid leukemia, so the T cells may come from the graft donor. The sample consisted of PBMCs, mostly from graft donor cells, taken 360 days after TCRalphabeta/CD19-depleted stem cell transplant. This sequence joins TRBV20-1 and TRBJ2-5, with TRBD1 as a possible D gene (6 bases). The CDR3 loop is CSARSPTGQETQYF. CDR3 sequence (DNA): TGCAGTGCTAGATCGCCAACAGGGCAAGAGACCCAGTACTTC.